This TCR beta chain was obtained from a study of T cell responses to AZD1222 COVID-19 vaccine. The CDR3 runs to 16 residues. In germline, CDR1 is MGHRA, CDR2 YSYEKL. Germline trimming cut 0 bases from V and 0 bases from J; bases unmatched to any gene: 4. The method was immunoSEQ multiplex PCR; TCRdb's version includes in-frame clones alone and lacks a portion of them. Of roughly 130,000 clones listed, roughly nine tenths are singletons. Of note for this clone: No antigen is known for it.

Study-wide results and limits: After the peak T cell response, and only then, were repertoires sampled. The donors showed a predominance of white British ancestry and of females, with possible underestimation of clonal diversity.

Sequencing used peripheral blood, obtained on day 0 of AZD1222 vaccination. The chain uses TRBV4-1 and TRBJ1-1; 7 bases map to TRBD1. This receptor was taken from an adult in good health. CDR3 residues: CASSQDPDRVNTEAFF. Here the CDR3 DNA reads TGCGCCAGCAGCCAAGATCCCGACAGGGTGAACACTGAAGCTTTCTTT.